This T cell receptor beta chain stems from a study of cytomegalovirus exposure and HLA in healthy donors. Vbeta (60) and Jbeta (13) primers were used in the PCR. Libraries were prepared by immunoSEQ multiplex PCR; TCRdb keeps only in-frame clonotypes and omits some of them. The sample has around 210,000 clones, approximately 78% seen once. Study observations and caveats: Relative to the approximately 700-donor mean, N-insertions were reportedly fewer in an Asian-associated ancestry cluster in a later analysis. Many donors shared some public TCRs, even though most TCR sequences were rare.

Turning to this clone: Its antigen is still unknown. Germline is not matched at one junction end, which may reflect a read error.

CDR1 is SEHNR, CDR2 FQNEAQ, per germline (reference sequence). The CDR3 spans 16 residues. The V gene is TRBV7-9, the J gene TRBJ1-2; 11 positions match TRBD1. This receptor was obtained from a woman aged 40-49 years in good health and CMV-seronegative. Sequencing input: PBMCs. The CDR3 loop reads CSSSSEGTGGDYGYTF. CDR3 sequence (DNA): TGTTCCAGCAGCTCAGAAGGGACAGGGGGTGACTATGGCTACACCTTC.